This T cell receptor beta chain was profiled in a study of cytomegalovirus exposure and HLA in healthy donors. Study-wide findings and caveats: Cytomegalovirus-associated status was assigned to approximately 160 TCR beta chains. That first-cohort TCR clusters tended to co-occur in the 95 to 150 validation repertoires was found in a later analysis. Whilst most TCR sequences proved rare, a subset of public TCRs occurred across many donors.

V lost 4 bases and J 1 base, leaving 13 bases between the germline ends. Germline CDR1 and CDR2: ENHRY and SYGVKD. The CDR3 is made up of 15 amino acids. The data were produced by immunoSEQ multiplex PCR, yet TCRdb's version contains in-frame clones alone and is incomplete. The sample lists approximately 39,000 clones, 85% to 95% seen once, with 2.5% to 4% in the top ten. In regard to this clone: The antigen is not known.

This TCR came from a man aged 18 to 29 in good health and CMV-seronegative. The sequencing input was PBMCs. This chain links TRBV10-3 with TRBJ2-5, with D maybe TRBD2 (5 bases). CDR3 in amino acids: CAISGLTGFQETQYF. CDR3 sequence (DNA): TGTGCCATCAGTGGCTTGACGGGATTCCAAGAGACCCAGTACTTC.